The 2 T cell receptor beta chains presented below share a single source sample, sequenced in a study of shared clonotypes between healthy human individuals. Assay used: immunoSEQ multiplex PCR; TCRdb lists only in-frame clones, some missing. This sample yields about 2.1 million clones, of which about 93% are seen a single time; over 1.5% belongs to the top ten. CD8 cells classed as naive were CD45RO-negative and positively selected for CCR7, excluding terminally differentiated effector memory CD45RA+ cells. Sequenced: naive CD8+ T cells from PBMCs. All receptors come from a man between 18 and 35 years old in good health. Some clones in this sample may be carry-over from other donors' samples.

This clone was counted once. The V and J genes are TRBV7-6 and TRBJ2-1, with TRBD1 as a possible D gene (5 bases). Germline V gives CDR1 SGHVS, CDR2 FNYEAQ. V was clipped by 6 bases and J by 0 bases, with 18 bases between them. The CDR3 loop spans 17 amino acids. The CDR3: CASSFGRGGSSYNEQFF. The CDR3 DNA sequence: TGTGCCAGCAGTTTTGGTAGGGGCGGAAGCTCCTACAATGAGCAGTTCTTC.

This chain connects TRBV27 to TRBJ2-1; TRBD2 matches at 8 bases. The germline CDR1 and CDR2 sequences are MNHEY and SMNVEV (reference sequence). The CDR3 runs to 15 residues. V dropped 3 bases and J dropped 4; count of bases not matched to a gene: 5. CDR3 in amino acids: CASSLLLAVYNEQFF. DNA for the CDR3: TGTGCCAGCAGTTTGCTACTAGCGGTTTACAATGAGCAGTTCTTC.